This TCR beta chain was documented in a study of blood T cell repertoires in COVID-19. Overall study context: There were acute and convalescent COVID-19 samples, and they came from the United States, Italy and Spain. T cells, B-cell-depleted T cells, or PBMCs supplied cDNA or gDNA.

Per the germline V gene, CDR1 is SGHDN and CDR2 is FVKESK. CDR3 length: 17 residues. J lost 8 bases, V lost 2 bases, and 13 bases had no gene match. Using immunoSEQ multiplex PCR, the repertoire was profiled, and TCRdb retains in-frame clones only, with some absent. The sample yields 12,000 to 15,000 clones, about nine tenths seen once. Material for sequencing was peripheral blood. This chain joins TRBV14 and TRBJ2-1; TRBD2 agrees at 9 bases. This sequence was found in a human donor in a cohort sampled during active COVID-19. CDR3 DNA sequence: TGTGCCAGCAGCCAATTCTTCAGGGTAGCGGGAGTGGATGAGCAGTTCTTC. This sequence encodes CASSQFFRVAGVDEQFF.